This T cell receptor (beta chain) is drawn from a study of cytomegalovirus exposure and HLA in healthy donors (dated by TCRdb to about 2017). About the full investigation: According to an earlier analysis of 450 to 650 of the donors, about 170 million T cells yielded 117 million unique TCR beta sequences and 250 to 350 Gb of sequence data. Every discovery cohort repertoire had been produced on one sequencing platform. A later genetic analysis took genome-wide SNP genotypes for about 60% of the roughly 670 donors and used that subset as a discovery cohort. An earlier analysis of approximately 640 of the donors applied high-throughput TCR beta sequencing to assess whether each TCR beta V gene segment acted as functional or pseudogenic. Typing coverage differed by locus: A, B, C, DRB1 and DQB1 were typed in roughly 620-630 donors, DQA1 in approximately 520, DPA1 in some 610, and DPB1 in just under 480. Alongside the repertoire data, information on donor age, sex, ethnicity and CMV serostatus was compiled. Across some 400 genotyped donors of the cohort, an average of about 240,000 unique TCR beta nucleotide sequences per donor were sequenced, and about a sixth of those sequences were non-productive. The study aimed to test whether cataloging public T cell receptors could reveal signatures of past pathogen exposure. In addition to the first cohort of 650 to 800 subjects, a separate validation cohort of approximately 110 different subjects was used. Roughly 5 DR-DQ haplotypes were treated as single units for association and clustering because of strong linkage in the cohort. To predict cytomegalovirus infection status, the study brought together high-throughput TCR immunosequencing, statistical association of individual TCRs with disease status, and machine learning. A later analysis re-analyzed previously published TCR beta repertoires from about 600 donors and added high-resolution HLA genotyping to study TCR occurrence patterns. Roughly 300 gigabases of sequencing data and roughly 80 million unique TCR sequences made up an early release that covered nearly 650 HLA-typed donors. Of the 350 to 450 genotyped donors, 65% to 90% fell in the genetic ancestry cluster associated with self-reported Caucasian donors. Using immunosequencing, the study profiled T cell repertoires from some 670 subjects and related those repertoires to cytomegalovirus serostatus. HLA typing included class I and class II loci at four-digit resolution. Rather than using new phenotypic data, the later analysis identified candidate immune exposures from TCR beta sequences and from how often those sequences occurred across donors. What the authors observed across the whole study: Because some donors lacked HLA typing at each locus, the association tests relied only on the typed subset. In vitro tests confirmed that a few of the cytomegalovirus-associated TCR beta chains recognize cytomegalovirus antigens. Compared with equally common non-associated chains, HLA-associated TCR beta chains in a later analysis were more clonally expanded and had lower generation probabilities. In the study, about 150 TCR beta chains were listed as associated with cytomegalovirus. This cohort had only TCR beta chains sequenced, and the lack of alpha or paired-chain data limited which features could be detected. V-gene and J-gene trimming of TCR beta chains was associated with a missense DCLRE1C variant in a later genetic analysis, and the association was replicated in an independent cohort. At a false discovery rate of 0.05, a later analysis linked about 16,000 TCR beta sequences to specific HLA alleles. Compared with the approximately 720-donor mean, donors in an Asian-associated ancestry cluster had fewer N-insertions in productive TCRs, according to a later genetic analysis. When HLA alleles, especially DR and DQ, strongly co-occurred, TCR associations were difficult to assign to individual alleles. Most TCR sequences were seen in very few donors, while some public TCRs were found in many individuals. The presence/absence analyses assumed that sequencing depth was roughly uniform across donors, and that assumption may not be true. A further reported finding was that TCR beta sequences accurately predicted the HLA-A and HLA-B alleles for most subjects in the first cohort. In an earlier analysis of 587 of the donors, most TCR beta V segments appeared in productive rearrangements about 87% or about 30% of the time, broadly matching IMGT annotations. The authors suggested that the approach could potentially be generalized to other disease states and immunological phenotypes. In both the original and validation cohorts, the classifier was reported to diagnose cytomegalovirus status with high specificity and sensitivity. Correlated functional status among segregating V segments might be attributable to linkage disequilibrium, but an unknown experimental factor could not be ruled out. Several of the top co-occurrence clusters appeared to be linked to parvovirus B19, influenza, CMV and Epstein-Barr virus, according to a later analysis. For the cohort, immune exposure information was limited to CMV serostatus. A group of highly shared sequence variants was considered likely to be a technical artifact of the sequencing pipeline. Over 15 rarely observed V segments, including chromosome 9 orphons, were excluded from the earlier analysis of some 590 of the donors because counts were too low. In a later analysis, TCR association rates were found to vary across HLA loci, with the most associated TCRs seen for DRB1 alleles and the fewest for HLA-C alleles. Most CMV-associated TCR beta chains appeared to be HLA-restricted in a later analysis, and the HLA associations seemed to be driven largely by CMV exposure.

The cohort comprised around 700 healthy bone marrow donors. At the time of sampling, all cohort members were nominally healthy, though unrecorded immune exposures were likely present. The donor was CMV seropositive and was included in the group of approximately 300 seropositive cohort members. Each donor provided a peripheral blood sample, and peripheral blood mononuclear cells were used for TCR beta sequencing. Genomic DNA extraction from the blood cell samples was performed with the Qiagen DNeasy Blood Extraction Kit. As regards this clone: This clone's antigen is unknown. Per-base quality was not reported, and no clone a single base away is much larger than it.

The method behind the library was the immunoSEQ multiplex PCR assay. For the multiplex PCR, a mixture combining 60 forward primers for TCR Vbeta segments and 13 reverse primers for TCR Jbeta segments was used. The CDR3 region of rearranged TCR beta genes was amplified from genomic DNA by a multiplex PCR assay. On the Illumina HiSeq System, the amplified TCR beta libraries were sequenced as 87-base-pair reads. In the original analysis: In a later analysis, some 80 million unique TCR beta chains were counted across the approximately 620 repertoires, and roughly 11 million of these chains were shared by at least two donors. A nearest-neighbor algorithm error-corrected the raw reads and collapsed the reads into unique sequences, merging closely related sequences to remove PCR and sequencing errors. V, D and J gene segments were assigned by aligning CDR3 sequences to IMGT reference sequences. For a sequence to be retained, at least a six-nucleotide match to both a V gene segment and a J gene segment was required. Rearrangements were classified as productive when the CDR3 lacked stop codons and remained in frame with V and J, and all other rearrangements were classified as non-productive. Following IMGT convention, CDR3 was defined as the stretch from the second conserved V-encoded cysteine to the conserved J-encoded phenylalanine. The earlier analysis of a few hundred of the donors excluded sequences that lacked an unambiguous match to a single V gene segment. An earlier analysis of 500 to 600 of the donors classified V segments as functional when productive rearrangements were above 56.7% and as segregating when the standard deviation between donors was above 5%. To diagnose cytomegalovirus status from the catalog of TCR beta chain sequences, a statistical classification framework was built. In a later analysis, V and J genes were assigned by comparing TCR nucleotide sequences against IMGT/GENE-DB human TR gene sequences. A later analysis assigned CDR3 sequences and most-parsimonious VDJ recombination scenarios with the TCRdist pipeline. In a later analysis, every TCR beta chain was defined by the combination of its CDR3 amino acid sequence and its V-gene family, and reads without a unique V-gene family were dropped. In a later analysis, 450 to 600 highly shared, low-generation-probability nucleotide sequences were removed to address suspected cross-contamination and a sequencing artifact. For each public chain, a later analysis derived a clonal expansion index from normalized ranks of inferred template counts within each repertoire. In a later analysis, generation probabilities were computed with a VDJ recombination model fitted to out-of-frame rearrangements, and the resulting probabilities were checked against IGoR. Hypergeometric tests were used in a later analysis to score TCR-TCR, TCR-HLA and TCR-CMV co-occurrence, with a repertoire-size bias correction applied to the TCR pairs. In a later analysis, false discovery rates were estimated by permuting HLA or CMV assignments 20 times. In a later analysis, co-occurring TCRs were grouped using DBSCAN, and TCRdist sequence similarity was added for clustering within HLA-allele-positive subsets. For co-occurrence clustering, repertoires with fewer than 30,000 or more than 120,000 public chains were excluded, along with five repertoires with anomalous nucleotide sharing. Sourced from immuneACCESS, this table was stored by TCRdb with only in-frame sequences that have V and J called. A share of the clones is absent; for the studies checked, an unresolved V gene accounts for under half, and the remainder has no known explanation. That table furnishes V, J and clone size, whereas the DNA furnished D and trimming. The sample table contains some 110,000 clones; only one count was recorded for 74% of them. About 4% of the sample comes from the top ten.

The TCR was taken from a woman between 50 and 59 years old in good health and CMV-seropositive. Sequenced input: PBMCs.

In nucleotides, the sequence is TGTGCCAGCAGTGAAAGGAGGACAGACCGCAGCCTCTACAATGAGCAGTTCTTC. Its product reads: CASSERRTDRSLYNEQFF. The rearranged segments are TRBV6-1 and TRBJ2-1, and possibly TRBD1, on 6 matching bases. The germline V gene encodes CDR1 MNHNS and CDR2 SASEGT. V loses 2 bases of germline sequence and J loses 3 bases, and the interval between the two ends is 20 bases. The CDR3 goes from the cysteine to the phenylalanine over 18 residues. The read is trimmed to its CDR3 DNA, 54 bases read in frame from base 1.